This T cell receptor (beta chain) comes out of a study of identical twins (TCRdb year 2016). About the investigation overall: TCR alpha and beta repertoires from monozygotic twins, unrelated adults of various ages and cord blood were deep-sequenced to test whether fetal clonotypes persist. Replicate twin experiments were performed at different times using different library preparation protocols to rule out contamination. The paper as a whole reports these results and caveats: Because the same donors could not be followed over many years, conclusions were based on cross-sectional statistical analysis. Compared with coincidental sharing between unrelated individuals, out-of-frame TCR alpha sequences shared between twins showed an excess of sequences with low generation probability. Zero-insertion analyses could be partly confounded by invariant T cells such as MAIT and iNKT, although diverse VJ usage argued against such confounding for most clonotypes. The excess sharing between twins in beta out-of-frame sequences was weaker because fewer shared sequences reduced the signal-to-noise ratio. In monozygotic twins, recombination models systematically underestimated out-of-frame TCR alpha sharing, but the models matched the sharing seen between unrelated individuals. Fewer insertions were carried by abundant cord blood beta clonotypes, a similar but weaker trend appeared in young adult naive repertoires, and no such trend appeared in memory repertoires.

Inclusive of the bounding cysteine and phenylalanine, the CDR3 is 12 residues long. This entry keeps only the CDR3 DNA: 36 bases, framed from base 1. The CDR1 and CDR2 encoded by the germline V gene (reference sequence) are DFQATT and SNEGSKA. Cut back by 3 bases and 5 bases, the V and J ends lie 10 bases apart. Library prep was done by 5' RACE. The sample was run on an Illumina HiSeq 2000. Template switching added a universal primer binding site, and the final cDNA carried a unique molecular identifier that allowed TCR cDNA molecules to be counted accurately. First-strand cDNA for TCR alpha and beta chains was synthesized from specific primers in the conserved constant-segment region. Each cDNA library was double barcoded, with a SMART-Mk sample barcode plus Illumina barcodes, to control for contamination. Two successive PCR steps introduced TruSeq adapter sequences along with Illumina sample barcodes. TCR alpha and beta cDNA libraries were sequenced on the Illumina HiSeq platform with custom primers. The paper's processing steps were these. MiGEC was used to process raw reads and extract unique molecular identifiers, and MiXCR was used to find CDR3 positions. Recombination models were inferred per individual with the repgenHMM and IGoR tools using an EM algorithm. Shared clonotype analysis was performed with the tcR package in R, normalizing sharing by the product of cloneset sizes. To study raw recombination without the effects of thymic and clonal selection, out-of-frame nonproductive sequences were analyzed. TCRdb reanalyzed the raw reads on its own, using fastp at Q25 for trimming and MiXCR for clone calling, and kept in-frame beta chains. Rows merge per CDR3 protein into single entries with the most common DNA and genes. None of the V and J calls come from the authors' own analysis; TCRdb made them. In all, the sample holds hundreds of thousands of distinct CDR3 sequences, and 15% to 20% of those were seen once. Roughly 14% of the sample belongs to the ten largest clones.

All donors were healthy Caucasians. The twin cohort comprised three pairs of female monozygotic twins, all aged about 18 to 30 years. Peripheral blood mononuclear cells were the source from which RNA for the TCR libraries was isolated. Points on this clonotype: It has no known antigen specificity. The input lacks base qualities; no much larger clone sits a single base away.

The same data also contributed to another study, on T cells expressing NK-cell markers. As the second study states: Three sorted T-cell subsets (CD3+CD56+NKG2C+, CD3+CD56+NKG2C- and CD3+CD56-NKG2C+) from several donors had their TCR beta-chain repertoires profiled. Seven of the eight sequenced donors were HCMV-seropositive and one was HCMV-seronegative. To restrict sorting to alphabetaTCR-expressing T cells, an anti-gammadeltaTCR antibody was added in several experiments. In over 5 donors, the dominant CD3+CD56+NKG2C+ clonotypes were among the top 10 CD8+ clonotypes and accounted for about 1.0-7.5% of CD8+ T cells. Those dominant clonotypes were again the most abundant among CD3+CD56-NKG2C+ cells in several donors, at roughly 25-65%. It remained unclear whether the expanded NKG2C-expressing T cell clones were specific for HCMV antigens. The eight sequenced donors were randomly selected healthy volunteers, three men and five women. A commercial ELISA kit detecting HCMV-specific IgG in serum was used to determine HCMV serostatus. For several donors, bulk peripheral blood T-cell repertoires were additionally sequenced from unsorted PBMC. MIGEC handled demultiplexing of the reads and grouping by UMI, while MiTCR was used to assemble and quantify clonotypes. To exclude erroneous sequences, only TCR cDNA sequences supported by at least two reads were retained. The tcR package was used for downstream repertoire analysis, and clonotypes were matched between fractions using CDR3 nucleotide sequence together with V segment. VDJmatch was used to annotate antigen specificity against VDJdb, with one amino acid substitution in CDR3 allowed.

The chain was built from TRBV20-1 and TRBJ2-5; no D gene can be assigned with confidence. Sequencing was done on a sample of PBMCs. The receptor was isolated from a woman between 18 and 29 years old in good health. CDR3 sequence: CSASRPVETQYF. The nucleotides are TGCAGTGCTAGCCGCCCGGTGGAGACCCAGTACTTC.